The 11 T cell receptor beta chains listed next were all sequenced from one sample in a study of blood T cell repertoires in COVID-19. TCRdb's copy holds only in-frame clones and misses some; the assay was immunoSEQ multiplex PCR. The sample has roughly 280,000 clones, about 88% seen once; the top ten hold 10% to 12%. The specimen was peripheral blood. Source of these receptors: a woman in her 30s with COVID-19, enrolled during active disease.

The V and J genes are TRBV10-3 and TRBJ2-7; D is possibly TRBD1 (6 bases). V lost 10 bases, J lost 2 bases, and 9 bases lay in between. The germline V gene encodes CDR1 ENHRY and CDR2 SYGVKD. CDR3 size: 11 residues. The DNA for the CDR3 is TGTGCCACCCGGACAGCCTACGAGCAGTACTTC. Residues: CATRTAYEQYF.

CDR3 DNA sequence: TGTGCCAGCAGCCCAATCAGGGGGGAGGGCTACACCTTC. Encoded protein: CASSPIRGEGYTF. The V gene is TRBV11-2, the J gene TRBJ1-2; 7 bases match TRBD1. With 5 bases clipped from V and 8 bases from J, the junction kept 8 bases outside the gene matches. Germline CDR1 and CDR2: SGHAT and FQNNGV. The CDR3 has 13 residues.

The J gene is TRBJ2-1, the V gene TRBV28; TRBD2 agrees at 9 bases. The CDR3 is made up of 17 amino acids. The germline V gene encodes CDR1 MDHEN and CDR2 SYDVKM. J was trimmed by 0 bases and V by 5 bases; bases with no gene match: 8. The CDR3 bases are TGTGCCAGCAGTACCCGGCTAGCGGGGAGCTCCTACAATGAGCAGTTCTTC. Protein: CASSTRLAGSSYNEQFF.

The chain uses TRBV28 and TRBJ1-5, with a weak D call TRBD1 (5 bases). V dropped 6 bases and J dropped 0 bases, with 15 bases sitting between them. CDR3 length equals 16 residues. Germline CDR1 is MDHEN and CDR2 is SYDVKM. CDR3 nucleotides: TGTGCCAGCAGCGCCACAGGTTTTTATAGCAATCAGCCCCAGCATTTT. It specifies CASSATGFYSNQPQHF.

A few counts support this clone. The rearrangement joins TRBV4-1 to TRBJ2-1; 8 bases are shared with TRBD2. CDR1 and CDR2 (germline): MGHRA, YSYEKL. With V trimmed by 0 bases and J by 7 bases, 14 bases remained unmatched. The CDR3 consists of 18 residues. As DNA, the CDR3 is TGCGCCAGCAGCCAAGATTCTGCGGGACTAGGGGAACAAAATGAGCAGTTCTTC. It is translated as CASSQDSAGLGEQNEQFF.

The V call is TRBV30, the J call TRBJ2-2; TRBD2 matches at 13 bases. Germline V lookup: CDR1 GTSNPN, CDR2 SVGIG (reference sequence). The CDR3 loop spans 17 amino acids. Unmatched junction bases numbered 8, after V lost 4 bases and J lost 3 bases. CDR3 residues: CAWIPTSGRAYTGELFF. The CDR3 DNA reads TGTGCCTGGATCCCTACTAGCGGGAGGGCCTACACCGGGGAGCTGTTTTTT.

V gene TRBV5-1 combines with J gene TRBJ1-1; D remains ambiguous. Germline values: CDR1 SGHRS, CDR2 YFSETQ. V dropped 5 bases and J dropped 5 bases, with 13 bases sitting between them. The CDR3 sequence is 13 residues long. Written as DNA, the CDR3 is TGCGCCAGCAGTCAAAGCACCGGGACTGAAGCTTTCTTT. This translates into CASSQSTGTEAFF.

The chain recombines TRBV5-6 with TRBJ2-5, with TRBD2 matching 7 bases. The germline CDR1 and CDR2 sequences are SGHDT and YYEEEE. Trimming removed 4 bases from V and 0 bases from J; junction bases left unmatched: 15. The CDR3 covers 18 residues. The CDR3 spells CASSGLSMGGKYQETQYF. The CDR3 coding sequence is TGTGCCAGCAGCGGGCTATCCATGGGAGGGAAGTACCAAGAGACCCAGTACTTC.

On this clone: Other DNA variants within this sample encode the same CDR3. CDR3 in DNA: TGTGCCAGCAGTCCGGGACTAGCGGGCACCTACGAGCAGTACTTC. It specifies CASSPGLAGTYEQYF. The V gene is TRBV28, the J gene TRBJ2-7, with 12 bases fitting TRBD2. Germline CDR1 and CDR2: MDHEN and SYDVKM. This CDR3 comprises 15 residues. V gave up 5 bases and J gave up 2 bases; unmatched junction bases: 4.

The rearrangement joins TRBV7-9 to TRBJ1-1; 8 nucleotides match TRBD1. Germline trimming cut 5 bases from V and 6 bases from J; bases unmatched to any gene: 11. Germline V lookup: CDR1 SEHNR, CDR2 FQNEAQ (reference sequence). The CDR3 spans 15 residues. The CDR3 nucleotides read TGTGCCAGCAGCGACCAAGGACAGGGTTTTTCTGAAGCTTTCTTT. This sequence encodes CASSDQGQGFSEAFF.

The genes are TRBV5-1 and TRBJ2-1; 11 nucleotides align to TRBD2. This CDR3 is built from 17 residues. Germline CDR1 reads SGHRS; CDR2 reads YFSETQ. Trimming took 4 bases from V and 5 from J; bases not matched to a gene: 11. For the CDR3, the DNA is TGCGCCAGCAGCCCGGGGACTAGCGGCATGATAGACAATGAGCAGTTCTTC. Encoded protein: CASSPGTSGMIDNEQFF.